Listed below are T cell receptor beta chains from one sample, sequenced in a study of blood T cell repertoires in COVID-19. Some clones are missing from TCRdb's copy, which holds only in-frame ones; the method was immunoSEQ multiplex PCR. The data contain about 350,000 clones, approximately 84% of them singletons. The specimen sequenced was PBMCs or T cells enriched from blood (not recorded which). The receptors were gathered from a young woman who had recovered from COVID-19. The conserved cysteine and the conserved F or W are not part of the CDR3 here. Expanded clones are given a class, and other clones once, few, many or no size at all.

j_call clone_size v_call cdr3_aa
TRBJ2-7 NA TRBV15 ATSGRQGMQQY
TRBJ2-1 NA TRBV2 ASSTGQYNEQF
TRBJ1-5 NA TRBV7-6 ASSLEGTGHQPQH
TRBJ2-1 few TRBV25-1 ASSVRTGFYNEQF
TRBJ2-7 NA TRBV7-2 ASSLRTGPTYEQY
TRBJ2-1 NA TRBV5-1 ASSLAAANNEQF
TRBJ2-3 NA TRBV2 ASSRQGADTQY
TRBJ1-4 few TRBV30 AWTGQGREKLF
TRBJ1-2 NA TRBV7-9 APIPPSPNYGYT
TRBJ1-2 few TRBV18 ASSPDGTASNYGYT
TRBJ1-2 NA TRBV2 ASSETHRESDYT
TRBJ1-1 NA TRBV12-3/TRBV12-4 ATRTGGLTEAF
TRBJ1-2 few TRBV9 ASSVEPDRSYGYT
TRBJ2-7 NA TRBV20-1 SASSRNVYEQY
TRBJ1-1 NA TRBV5-1 ASSRDRGSSEAF
TRBJ1-5 NA TRBV9 ASSVRPGEGQPQH
TRBJ1-6 NA TRBV19 ASSHTGTSRNSPLH
TRBJ1-1 once TRBV10-3 ATKGQEDTEAF
TRBJ1-2 NA TRBV28 ASRPLERGYT
TRBJ1-2 NA TRBV7-2 ASSLGQGEGYT
TRBJ1-5 once TRBV6-1 ASSDPTGGSQPQH
TRBJ1-2 NA TRBV6-5 ASSYRGIGDSGYT
TRBJ2-7 NA TRBV10-3 AISERDRGYEQY
TRBJ1-6 NA TRBV19 ASSKQGDSPLH
TRBJ2-2 NA TRBV7-2 ASSFSRTGELF
TRBJ2-7 few TRBV10-1 ASSPGASYEQY
TRBJ2-2 NA TRBV7-6 ASSLNQDYDTGELF
TRBJ2-5 once TRBV7-9 ASSLEGRETQY
TRBJ1-1 NA TRBV28 ASSFSTGGSTEAF
TRBJ2-2 once TRBV29-1 SARAPGQGNTGELF
TRBJ1-3 NA TRBV6-5 ASTHGLSGNTIY
TRBJ1-2 NA TRBV9 ASSPNGRVGYT
TRBJ1-4 NA TRBV5-1 ASSLEAGFNEKLF
TRBJ1-5 NA TRBV10-3 AISGGGQGDNQPQH
TRBJ1-1 NA TRBV30 AWSTVNTEAF
TRBJ1-6 NA TRBV4-1 ASSQPREGRNSPLH
TRBJ2-3 once TRBV6-5 ASRRLASDTQY